Listed below are T cell receptor beta chains from one sample, sequenced in a study of T-cell reconstitution after alpha-beta-depleted transplantation in children. Using its own MiXCR run on the PCR reads, TCRdb lists one record per CDR3 protein. The sample includes some 600,000 distinct CDR3 sequences, approximately 15% seen only once; the top ten take around 0.96%. Specimen: PBMCs from the stem cell graft donor, collected from the stem cell graft. The receptors derive from a human donor who donated a stem cell graft to a child with acute myeloid leukemia. Each CDR3 is given with its conserved first and last residue. Each record gives: J gene, clone size, V gene, CDR3 protein. Clone size is not always given. Where it is, it says once, few, many or a class for expanded clones.

>TRBJ2-7|.|TRBV11-3
CASSGHRGGYEQYF
>TRBJ2-2|few|TRBV12-3/TRBV12-4
CASSLAPSELFF
>TRBJ2-7|many|TRBV20-1
CSARARRRPSYEQYF
>TRBJ1-2|few|TRBV9
CASSVGESYGYTF
>TRBJ1-2|many|TRBV29-1
CSVVGRTGTENYGYTF
>TRBJ2-2|once|TRBV19
CASTKPGTGGPGELFF
>TRBJ1-1|many|TRBV20-1
CSAQTGRNTEAFF
>TRBJ1-5|many|TRBV20-1
CSARGGGTINQPQHF
>TRBJ2-2|.|TRBV2
CTSSWDGGSIENTGELFF
>TRBJ2-2|many|TRBV5-1
CASSLVAGEGTGELFF